This is a list of T cell receptor beta chains from one sample in a study of spatial heterogeneity in lung cancer. TCRdb used MiXCR to reprocess the 5' RACE reads, holding one entry per CDR3 protein. The table records fewer than 3,500 distinct CDR3 sequences, approximately 15% of them present only once. The specimen was lung tumor tissue, collected at surgery. The receptor set was obtained from a female donor with early-stage non-small cell lung cancer. The CDR3 runs from the conserved cysteine through the conserved F or W. D genes are given only for firm matches. Size tells how often a clone was seen (once, few, many) or the class of an expanded clone, and some rows leave it out.

>TRBJ2-7|few|TRBV11-1|NA
TGTGCCAGCAGCTTAGGACAGCACTACGAGCAGTACTTC
CASSLGQHYEQYF
>TRBJ2-7|medium-sized|TRBV10-3|TRBD2
TGTGCCATCAGTATCTTGCGGGGGAGCTCCTACGAGCAGTACTTC
CAISILRGSSYEQYF
>TRBJ1-1|medium-sized|TRBV5-1|NA
TGCGCCAGCAAAGAACAGGCAATTGACTTCCCAAACACTGAAGCTTTCTTT
CASKEQAIDFPNTEAFF
>TRBJ1-1|medium-sized|TRBV6-1|NA
TGTGCCAGCAGTAACAGGGCGAACACTGAAGCTTTCTTT
CASSNRANTEAFF
>TRBJ2-7|medium-sized|TRBV11-2|TRBD2
TGTGCCAGCAGCTTAGGGGTCGGTAGTGGCGGGGGTAACGAGCAGTACTTC
CASSLGVGSGGGNEQYF
>TRBJ1-6|medium-sized|TRBV7-2|NA
TGTGCCAGCAGCCCCGTCCATTCACCCCTCCACTTT
CASSPVHSPLHF
>TRBJ2-7|medium-sized|TRBV11-2|NA
TGTGCCAGCAGCTTGTACAGAACCTACGAGCAGTACTTC
CASSLYRTYEQYF
>TRBJ1-2|medium-sized|TRBV2|NA
TGTGCCAGCAGTGGGACGGTAGCTAACTATGGCTACACCTTC
CASSGTVANYGYTF
>TRBJ1-2|large|TRBV28|NA
TGTGCCAGCAGTTCCCCCGGTGAGGGAAACTATGGCTACACCTTC
CASSSPGEGNYGYTF
>TRBJ1-4|medium-sized|TRBV5-6|TRBD1
TGTGCCAGCACACGACAGGGGGCGGAGAATGAAAAACTGTTTTTT
CASTRQGAENEKLFF
>TRBJ2-2|medium-sized|TRBV5-4|NA
TGTGCCAGCAGCCCGGAGGGGGTAAACACCGGGGAGCTGTTTTTT
CASSPEGVNTGELFF
>TRBJ1-1|NA|TRBV27|NA
TGTGCCAGCAGTATACAGGGTACTGAAGCTTTCTTT
CASSIQGTEAFF
>TRBJ1-1|medium-sized|TRBV7-3|NA
TGTGCCAGCAGCTTGACAGATTCCGCTGAAGCTTTCTTT
CASSLTDSAEAFF
>TRBJ2-4|medium-sized|TRBV11-2|NA
TGTGCCAGCAGCTTAGGAGGTGTGAACATTCAGTACTTC
CASSLGGVNIQYF
>TRBJ1-1|medium-sized|TRBV6-5|NA
TGTGCCAGCAGATTACGCGGGGATTCGACTGAAGCTTTCTTT
CASRLRGDSTEAFF
>TRBJ1-5|NA|TRBV10-3|NA
TGTGCCATCAGCGCATCGGGGCTGGGACAGCCCCAGCATTTT
CAISASGLGQPQHF
>TRBJ1-2|NA|TRBV12-3/TRBV12-4|NA
TGTGCCAGCAGAGCCTCCGAAGGCCCGGTTGGCTACACCTTC
CASRASEGPVGYTF
>TRBJ2-2|many|TRBV7-9|NA
TGTGCCAGCAGCTTACCGGGACTGTCAAACACCGGGGAGCTGTTTTTT
CASSLPGLSNTGELFF
>TRBJ2-2|once|TRBV25-1|NA
TGTGCCAGTGGAGCGAGGGCCGGGGAGCTGTTTTTT
CASGARAGELFF
>TRBJ2-5|large|TRBV5-1|NA
TGCGCCAGCAGCTTGCAGGAGACCCAGTACTTC
CASSLQETQYF
>TRBJ2-4|medium-sized|TRBV6-6|TRBD1
TGTGCCAGCAACAGGGGTAGCATTCAGTACTTC
CASNRGSIQYF
>TRBJ1-5|NA|TRBV27|TRBD1
TGTGCCAGCAGTTCCAGGGACAGCGTCTATAGCAATCAGCCCCAGCATTTT
CASSSRDSVYSNQPQHF
>TRBJ2-7|NA|TRBV20-1|TRBD2
TGCAGTGCGACGCCTAGCGGGAGAAACTACGAGCAGTACTTC
CSATPSGRNYEQYF
>TRBJ2-3|many|TRBV5-1|TRBD2
TGCGCCAGCAGCTTTAGCGGGCTTAGCACAGATACGCAGTATTTT
CASSFSGLSTDTQYF